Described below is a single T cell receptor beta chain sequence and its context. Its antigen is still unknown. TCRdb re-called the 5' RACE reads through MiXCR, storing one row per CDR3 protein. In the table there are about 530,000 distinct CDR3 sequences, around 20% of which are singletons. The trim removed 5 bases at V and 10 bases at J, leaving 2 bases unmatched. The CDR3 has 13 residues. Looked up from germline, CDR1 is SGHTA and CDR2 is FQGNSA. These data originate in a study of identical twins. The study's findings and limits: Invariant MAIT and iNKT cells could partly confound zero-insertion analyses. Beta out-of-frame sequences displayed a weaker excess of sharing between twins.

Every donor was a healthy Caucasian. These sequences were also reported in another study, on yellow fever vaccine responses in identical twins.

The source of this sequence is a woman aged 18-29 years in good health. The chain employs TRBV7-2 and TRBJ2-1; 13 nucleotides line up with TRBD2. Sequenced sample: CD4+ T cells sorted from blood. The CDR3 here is CASSQTSGREQFF. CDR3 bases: TGTGCCAGCAGCCAGACTAGCGGGAGGGAGCAGTTCTTC. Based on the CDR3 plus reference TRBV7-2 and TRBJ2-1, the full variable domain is GAGVSQSPSNKVTEKGKDVELRCDPISGHTALYWYRQSLGQGLEFLIYFQGNSAPDKSGLPSDRFSAERTGGSVSTLTIQRTQQEDSAVYLCASSQTSGREQFFGPGTRLTVL.